A selection of T cell receptor beta chains follows, all from one sample in a study of blood T cells in healthy people across ages. TCRdb re-derived calls from the 5' RACE reads in MiXCR, one entry per CDR3 protein. The repertoire consists of about 580,000 distinct CDR3 sequences, with roughly 48% occurring once and the leading ten covering 20% to 25%. The sequenced material came from blood. The receptors were sampled from an elderly man in good health. Each CDR3 is given with its conserved first and last residue. Each record gives: J gene, V gene, clone size, D gene, CDR3 protein, CDR3 DNA. D genes are given only for firm matches. Some rows have no size entry. The others give once, few or many, or a class for an expanded clone.

J: TRBJ2-1; V: TRBV7-2; size: few; D: TRBD2; CDR3: CASSYGLAEYNEQFF; DNA: TGTGCCAGCAGCTACGGACTAGCGGAATACAATGAGCAGTTCTTC
J: TRBJ1-6; V: TRBV20-1; size: .; D: .; CDR3: CSARSGVPPNRYNSPLHF; DNA: TGCAGTGCTAGATCAGGGGTCCCCCCTAACCGATATAATTCACCCCTCCACTTT
J: TRBJ2-5; V: TRBV2; size: .; D: .; CDR3: CARRIGETQYF; DNA: TGTGCCAGGAGGATAGGAGAGACCCAGTACTTC
J: TRBJ2-4; V: TRBV28; size: .; D: .; CDR3: CASTASGIAKNIQYF; DNA: TGTGCCAGCACTGCTTCAGGGATCGCCAAAAACATTCAGTACTTC
J: TRBJ1-2; V: TRBV20-1; size: .; D: TRBD1; CDR3: CSAPDRGGYTF; DNA: TGCAGTGCACCCGACAGGGGTGGCTACACCTTC
J: TRBJ2-7; V: TRBV4-3; size: few; D: TRBD2; CDR3: CASSQETRTSGSEQYF; DNA: TGCGCCAGCAGCCAAGAGACGAGGACTAGCGGGAGCGAGCAGTACTTC
J: TRBJ2-1; V: TRBV5-1; size: .; D: .; CDR3: CASSPGVLARAYNEQFF; DNA: TGCGCCAGCAGCCCGGGGGTGCTAGCGCGCGCCTACAATGAGCAGTTCTTC
J: TRBJ2-7; V: TRBV7-2; size: .; D: .; CDR3: CASSSSLHEQYF; DNA: TGTGCCAGCAGCTCCAGCCTTCACGAGCAGTACTTC
J: TRBJ2-1; V: TRBV28; size: .; D: TRBD1; CDR3: CASRGTGKVDQFF; DNA: TGTGCCAGCAGAGGGACAGGGAAGGTGGATCAGTTCTTC
J: TRBJ2-7; V: TRBV6-2/TRBV6-3; size: .; D: .; CDR3: CASSMEGRAPYEQYF; DNA: TGTGCCAGCAGCATGGAAGGGAGAGCTCCCTACGAGCAGTACTTC
J: TRBJ2-1; V: TRBV7-2; size: .; D: .; CDR3: CASSLDPGGSYNEQFF; DNA: TGTGCCAGCAGCTTAGATCCCGGGGGCTCCTACAATGAGCAGTTCTTC
J: TRBJ2-1; V: TRBV7-9; size: few; D: TRBD2; CDR3: CASSYTSGRGNEQFF; DNA: TGTGCCAGCAGCTATACTAGCGGGAGGGGTAATGAGCAGTTCTTC
J: TRBJ2-7; V: TRBV7-3; size: .; D: .; CDR3: CASSQGAGSYEQYF; DNA: TGTGCCAGCAGCCAAGGGGCAGGCTCCTACGAGCAGTACTTC
J: TRBJ1-2; V: TRBV13; size: once; D: .; CDR3: CASSPPVWGGYGYTF; DNA: TGTGCCAGCAGCCCACCCGTATGGGGCGGATATGGCTACACCTTC
J: TRBJ2-1; V: TRBV4-3; size: few; D: .; CDR3: CASSHPNGGRNEQFF; DNA: TGCGCCAGCAGCCACCCCAACGGCGGGCGCAATGAGCAGTTCTTC
J: TRBJ1-1; V: TRBV5-1; size: few; D: TRBD1; CDR3: CASSPHRGRNTEAFF; DNA: TGCGCCAGCAGCCCCCACAGGGGGAGGAACACTGAAGCTTTCTTT
J: TRBJ2-1; V: TRBV7-3; size: .; D: TRBD2; CDR3: CASSLGTGLGNEQFF; DNA: TGTGCCAGCAGCTTAGGCACGGGACTAGGTAATGAGCAGTTCTTC
J: TRBJ2-3; V: TRBV10-3; size: few; D: .; CDR3: CAISGSHGRPNTDTQYF; DNA: TGTGCCATCAGTGGCTCCCACGGCCGCCCAAACACAGATACGCAGTATTTT
J: TRBJ2-7; V: TRBV6-6; size: .; D: .; CDR3: CASSLGPGGPTYEQYF; DNA: TGTGCCAGCAGTTTGGGCCCTGGAGGGCCCACCTACGAGCAGTACTTC